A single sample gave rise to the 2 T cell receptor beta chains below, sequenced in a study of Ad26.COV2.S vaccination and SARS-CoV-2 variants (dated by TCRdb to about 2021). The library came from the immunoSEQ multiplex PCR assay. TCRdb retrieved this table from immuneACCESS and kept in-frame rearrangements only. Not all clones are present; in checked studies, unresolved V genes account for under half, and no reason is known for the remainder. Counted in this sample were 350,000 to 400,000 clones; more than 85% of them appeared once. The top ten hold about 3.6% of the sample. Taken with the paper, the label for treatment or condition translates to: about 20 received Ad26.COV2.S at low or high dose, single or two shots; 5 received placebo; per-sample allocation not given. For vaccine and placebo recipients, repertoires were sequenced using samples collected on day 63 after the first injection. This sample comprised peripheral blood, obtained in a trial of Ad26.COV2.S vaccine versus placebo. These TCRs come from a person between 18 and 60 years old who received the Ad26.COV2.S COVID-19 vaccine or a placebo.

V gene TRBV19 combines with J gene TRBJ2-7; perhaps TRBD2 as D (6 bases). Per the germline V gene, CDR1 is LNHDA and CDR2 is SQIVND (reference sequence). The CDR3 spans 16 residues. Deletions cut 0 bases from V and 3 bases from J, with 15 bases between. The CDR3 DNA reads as TGTGCCAGTAGTATAGATAACGGGGGAACCCTCTACGAGCAGTACTTC. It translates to CASSIDNGGTLYEQYF.

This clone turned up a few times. This CDR3 reads CASAREGSPLHF. CDR3 bases: TGTGCCAGTGCCCGGGAGGGTTCACCCCTCCACTTT. The chain uses TRBV6-6 and TRBJ1-6, with D unresolved. CDR1 MNHNY and CDR2 SVGAGI come from the germline V gene (reference sequence). This CDR3 contains 12 residues. V was cut by 9 bases and J by 9 bases, with 12 bases left in between.